In its sample, the clone carrying this TCR beta chain was seen a few times. This sample was taken from a study of CD8+ T cells in alopecia areata. There are 15 residues in the CDR3. The V end was cut by 0 bases, the J end by 4 bases, with 12 bases between. Per the germline V gene, CDR1 is SEHNR and CDR2 is FQNEAQ (reference sequence). Reverse transcription of extracted RNA yielded cDNA, which provided the sequencing template. Only in-frame clones appear in the TCRdb table, and some are missing; sequencing was by immunoSEQ multiplex PCR. The table records around 120,000 clones, approximately 47% of them present only once.

The receptor was isolated from a human donor with alopecia areata. Source material: NKG2D-low CD8+ T cells sorted from blood. The chain combines TRBV7-9 with TRBJ1-2; D unclear. The CDR3 bases are TGTGCCAGCAGCTTAGCGGGCAGCGATTCCTATGGCTACACCTTC. Protein: CASSLAGSDSYGYTF.